The TCR beta chain described here comes from a study of vaccination and CD4 T cells after COVID-19. Findings and caveats of the study: Analysis of convalescent patients found that 304 of 307 vaccine-specific clones were spike mono-reactive.

The study sequenced cultured CD4+ T cell DNA using the Oncomine TCR Beta short-read assay. TCRdb reprocessed the PCR reads via MiXCR and lists one record per CDR3 protein. This sample yields roughly 14,000 distinct CDR3 sequences, of which around 30% are seen a single time; roughly 20% belongs to the top ten. Documented treatment: roughly 11-day PBMC culture with coronavirus spike peptide pools or control peptides (ViraFEST assay). Concerning this clonotype itself: Antigen: not known.

This CDR3 has 14 amino acids. The material sequenced was CD4+ T cells from blood, cultured in vitro, taken before SARS-CoV-2 vaccination. The chain recombines TRBV21-1 with TRBJ2-2; TRBD1 was called by the table and not checked on the DNA. TRBV21-1 counts as a pseudogene. The receptor comes from a human donor who received a COVID-19 vaccine. The CDR3 nucleotides are TGTGCCAGCAGCAAAGGGGGGTCATCCGGGGAGCTGTTTTTT. Encoded protein: CASSKGGSSGELFF.